This T cell receptor (beta chain) came from a study of blood T cell repertoires in COVID-19. Study-level background: Samples taken during acute and convalescent COVID-19 were collected in the United States, Italy and Spain. T cells, B-cell-depleted T cells, or PBMCs provided the cDNA or gDNA that served as material.

This clone came up once. The CDR3 has 14 amino acids. Trimming removed 4 bases at V and 1 base at J, with 10 bases between. CDR1 KGHSH and CDR2 LQKENI come from the germline V gene. Authors' methods: How many nucleated cells were present was estimated from reference gene primer amplification. Libraries were prepared by immunoSEQ multiplex PCR; TCRdb keeps only in-frame clonotypes and omits some of them. V, J and clone size derive from that table, while D and trimming were established from the DNA sequence. The repertoire holds tens of thousands of clones, with about four fifths as singletons. The specimen sequenced was peripheral blood. The sequence came from a man older than 75 with acute or convalescent COVID-19. The chain recombines TRBV18 with TRBJ1-1; D is undetermined. The CDR3 is CASSLGGRNTEAFF. In DNA, the CDR3 is TGTGCCAGCTCACTAGGTGGGAGGAACACTGAAGCTTTCTTT.